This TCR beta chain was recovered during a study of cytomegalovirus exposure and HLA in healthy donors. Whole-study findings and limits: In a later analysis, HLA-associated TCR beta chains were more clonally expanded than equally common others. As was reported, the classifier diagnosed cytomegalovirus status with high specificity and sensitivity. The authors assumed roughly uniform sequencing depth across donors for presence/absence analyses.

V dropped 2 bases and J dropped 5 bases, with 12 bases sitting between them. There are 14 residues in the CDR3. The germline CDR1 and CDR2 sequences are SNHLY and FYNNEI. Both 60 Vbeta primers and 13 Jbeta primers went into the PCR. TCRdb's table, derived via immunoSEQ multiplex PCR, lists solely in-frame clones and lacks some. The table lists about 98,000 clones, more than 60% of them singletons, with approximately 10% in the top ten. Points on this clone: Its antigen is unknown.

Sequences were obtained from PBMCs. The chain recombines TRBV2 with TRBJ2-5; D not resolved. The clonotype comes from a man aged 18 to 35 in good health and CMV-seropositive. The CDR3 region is CASSELRQLETQYF. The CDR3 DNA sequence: TGTGCCAGCAGTGAACTACGACAATTGGAGACCCAGTACTTC.